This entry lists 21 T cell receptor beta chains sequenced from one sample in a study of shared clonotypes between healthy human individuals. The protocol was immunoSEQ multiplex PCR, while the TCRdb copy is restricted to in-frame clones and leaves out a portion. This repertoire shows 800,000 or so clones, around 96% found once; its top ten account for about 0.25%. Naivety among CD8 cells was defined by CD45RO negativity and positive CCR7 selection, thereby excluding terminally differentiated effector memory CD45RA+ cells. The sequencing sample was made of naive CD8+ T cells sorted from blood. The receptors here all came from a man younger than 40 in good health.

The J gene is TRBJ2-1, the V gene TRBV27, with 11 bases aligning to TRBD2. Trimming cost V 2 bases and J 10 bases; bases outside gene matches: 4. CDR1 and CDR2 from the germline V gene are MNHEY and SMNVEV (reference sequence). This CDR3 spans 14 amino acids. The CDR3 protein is CASSLRLAGMEQFF. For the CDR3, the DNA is TGTGCCAGCAGTTTAAGACTAGCGGGGATGGAGCAGTTCTTC.

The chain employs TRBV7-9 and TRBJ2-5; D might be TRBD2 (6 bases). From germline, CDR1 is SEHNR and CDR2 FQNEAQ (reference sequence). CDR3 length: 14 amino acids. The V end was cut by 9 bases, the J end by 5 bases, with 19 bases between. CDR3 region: CASTALREEETQYF. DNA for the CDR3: TGTGCCAGTACGGCCCTGAGGGAGGAGGAGACCCAGTACTTC.

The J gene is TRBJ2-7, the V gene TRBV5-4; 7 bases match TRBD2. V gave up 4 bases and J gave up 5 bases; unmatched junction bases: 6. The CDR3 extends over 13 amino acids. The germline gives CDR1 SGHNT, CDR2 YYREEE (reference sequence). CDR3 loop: CASSGDYKDEQYF. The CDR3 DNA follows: TGTGCCAGCAGCGGGGACTACAAGGACGAGCAGTACTTC.

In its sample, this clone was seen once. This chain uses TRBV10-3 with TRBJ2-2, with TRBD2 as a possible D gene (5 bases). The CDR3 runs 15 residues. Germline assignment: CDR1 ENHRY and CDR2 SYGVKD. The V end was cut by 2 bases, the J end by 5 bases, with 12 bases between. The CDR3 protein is CAISEPSRTTGELFF. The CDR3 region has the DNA TGTGCCATCAGTGAGCCCTCACGGACTACCGGGGAGCTGTTTTTT.

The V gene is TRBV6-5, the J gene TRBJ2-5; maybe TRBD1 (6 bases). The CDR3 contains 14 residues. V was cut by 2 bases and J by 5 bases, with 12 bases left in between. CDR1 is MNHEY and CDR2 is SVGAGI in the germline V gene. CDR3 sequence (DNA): TGTGCCAGCAGTTACAGTTGGGGGCCTGAGACCCAGTACTTC. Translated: CASSYSWGPETQYF.

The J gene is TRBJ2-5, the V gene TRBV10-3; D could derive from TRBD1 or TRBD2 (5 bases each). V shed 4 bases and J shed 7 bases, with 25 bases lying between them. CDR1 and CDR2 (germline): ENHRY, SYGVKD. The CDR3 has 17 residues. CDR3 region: CAISAPGQVGTSATQYF. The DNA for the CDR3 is TGTGCCATCAGTGCCCCAGGTCAGGTGGGGACGAGTGCGACCCAGTACTTC.

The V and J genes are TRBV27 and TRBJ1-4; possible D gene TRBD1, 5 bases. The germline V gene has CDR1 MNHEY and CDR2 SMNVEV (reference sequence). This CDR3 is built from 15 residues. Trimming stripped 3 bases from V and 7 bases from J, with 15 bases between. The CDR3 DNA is TGTGCCAGCAGTTTCATCGGAGGGCAGGGTGAAAAACTGTTTTTT. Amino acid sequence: CASSFIGGQGEKLFF.

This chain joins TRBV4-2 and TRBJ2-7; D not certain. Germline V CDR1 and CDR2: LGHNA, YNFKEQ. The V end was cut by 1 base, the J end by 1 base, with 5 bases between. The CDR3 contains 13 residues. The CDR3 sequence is CASSQGHSYEQYF. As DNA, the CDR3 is TGTGCCAGCAGCCAAGGACATTCCTACGAGCAGTACTTC.

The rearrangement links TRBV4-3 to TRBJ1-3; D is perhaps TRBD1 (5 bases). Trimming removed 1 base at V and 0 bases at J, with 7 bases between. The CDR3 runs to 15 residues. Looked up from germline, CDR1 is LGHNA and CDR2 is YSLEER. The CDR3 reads CASSQGTSSGNTIYF. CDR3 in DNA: TGCGCCAGCAGCCAAGGGACAAGCTCTGGAAACACCATATATTTT.

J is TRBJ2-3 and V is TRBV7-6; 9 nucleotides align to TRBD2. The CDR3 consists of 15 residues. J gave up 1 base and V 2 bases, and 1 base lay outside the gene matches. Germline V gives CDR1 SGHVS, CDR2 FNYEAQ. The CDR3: CASSLPSGGTDTQYF. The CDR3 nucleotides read TGTGCCAGCAGCTTACCTAGCGGGGGCACAGATACGCAGTATTTT.

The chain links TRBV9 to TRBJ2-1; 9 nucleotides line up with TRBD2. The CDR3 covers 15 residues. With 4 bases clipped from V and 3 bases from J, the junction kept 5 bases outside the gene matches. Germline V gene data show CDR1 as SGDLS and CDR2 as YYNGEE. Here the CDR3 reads CASSPSGVLYNEQFF. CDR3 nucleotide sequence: TGTGCCAGCAGCCCTAGCGGGGTGCTCTACAATGAGCAGTTCTTC.

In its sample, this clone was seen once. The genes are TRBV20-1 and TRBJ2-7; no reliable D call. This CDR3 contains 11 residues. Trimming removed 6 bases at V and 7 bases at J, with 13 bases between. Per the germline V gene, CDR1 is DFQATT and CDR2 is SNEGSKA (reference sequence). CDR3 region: CSARLVAEQYF. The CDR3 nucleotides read TGCAGTGCCCGCTTAGTAGCAGAGCAGTACTTC.

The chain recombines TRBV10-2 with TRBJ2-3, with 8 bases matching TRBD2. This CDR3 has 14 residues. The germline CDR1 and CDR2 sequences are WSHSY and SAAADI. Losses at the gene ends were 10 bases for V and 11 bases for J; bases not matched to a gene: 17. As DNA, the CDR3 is TGCGCCACGCTGATAGCGGGATATGCCTTTAGGCAGTATTTT. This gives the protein CATLIAGYAFRQYF.

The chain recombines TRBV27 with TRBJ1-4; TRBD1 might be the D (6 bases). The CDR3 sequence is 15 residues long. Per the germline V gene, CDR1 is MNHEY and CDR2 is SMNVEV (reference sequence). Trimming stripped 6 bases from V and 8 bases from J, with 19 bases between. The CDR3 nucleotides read TGTGCCAGCAGCCCTCGACAGGCCCGTATCGAAAAACTGTTTTTT. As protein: CASSPRQARIEKLFF.

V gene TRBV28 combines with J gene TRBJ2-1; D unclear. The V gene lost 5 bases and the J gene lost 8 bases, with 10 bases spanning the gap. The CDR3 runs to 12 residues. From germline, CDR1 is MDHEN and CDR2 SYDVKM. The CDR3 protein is CASSPIGDEQFF. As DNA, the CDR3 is TGTGCCAGCAGTCCCATAGGCGATGAGCAGTTCTTC.

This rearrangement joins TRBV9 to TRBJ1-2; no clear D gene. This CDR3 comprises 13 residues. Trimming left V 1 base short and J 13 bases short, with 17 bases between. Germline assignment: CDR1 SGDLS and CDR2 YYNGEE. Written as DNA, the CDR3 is TGTGCCAGCAGCGTATCTAGGGTTTCCTGGCTCACCTTC. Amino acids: CASSVSRVSWLTF. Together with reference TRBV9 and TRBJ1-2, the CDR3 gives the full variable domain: DSGVTQTPKHLITATGQRVTLRCSPRSGDLSVYWYQQSLDQGLQFLIQYYNGEERAKGNILERFSAQQFPDLHSELNLSSLELGDSALYFCASSVSRVSWLTFGSGTRLTVV.

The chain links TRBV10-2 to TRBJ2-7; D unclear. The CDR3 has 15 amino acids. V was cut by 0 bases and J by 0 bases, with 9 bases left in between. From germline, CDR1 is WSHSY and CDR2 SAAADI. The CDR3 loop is CASSESVGNSYEQYF. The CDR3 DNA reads TGCGCCAGCAGTGAGTCAGTCGGCAACTCCTACGAGCAGTACTTC.

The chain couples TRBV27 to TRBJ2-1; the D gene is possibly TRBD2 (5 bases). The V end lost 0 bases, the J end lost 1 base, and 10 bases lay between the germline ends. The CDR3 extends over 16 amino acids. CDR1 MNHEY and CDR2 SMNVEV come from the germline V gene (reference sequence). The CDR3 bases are TGTGCCAGCAGTTTATCGGCGGGCCCTTCCTACAATGAGCAGTTCTTC. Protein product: CASSLSAGPSYNEQFF.

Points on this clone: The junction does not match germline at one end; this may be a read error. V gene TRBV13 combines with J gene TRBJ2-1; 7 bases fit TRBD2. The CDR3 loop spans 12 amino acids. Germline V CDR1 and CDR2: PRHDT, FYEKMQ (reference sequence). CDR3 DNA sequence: TGTGCCAGCAGCTCCCCGGCGGGGGTTCTGGTCTTC. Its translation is CASSSPAGVLVF.

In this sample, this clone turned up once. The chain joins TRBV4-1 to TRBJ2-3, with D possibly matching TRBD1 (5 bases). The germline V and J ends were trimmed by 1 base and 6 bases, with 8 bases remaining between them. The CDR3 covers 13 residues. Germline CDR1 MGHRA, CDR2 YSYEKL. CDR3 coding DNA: TGCGCCAGCAGCCAAGTAGGGGTGGATACGCAGTATTTT. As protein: CASSQVGVDTQYF.

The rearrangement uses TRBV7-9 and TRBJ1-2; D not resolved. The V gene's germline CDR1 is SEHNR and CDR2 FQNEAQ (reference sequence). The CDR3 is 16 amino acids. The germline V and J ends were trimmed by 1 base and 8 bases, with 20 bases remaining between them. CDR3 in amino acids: CASSLVTGGDLWGYTF. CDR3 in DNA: TGTGCCAGCAGCTTAGTAACGGGCGGCGACCTATGGGGCTACACCTTC.